A selection of T cell receptor beta chains follows, all from one sample in a study of cytomegalovirus exposure and HLA in healthy donors. Assay: immunoSEQ multiplex PCR; the TCRdb copy retains only in-frame clones and omits some. The sample has around 150,000 clones; 60% to 80% are singletons. Sequencing was performed on PBMCs. The origin of the receptors is a man aged 18 to 30 in good health and CMV-seropositive. Both conserved end residues are part of each CDR3. D genes are given only for firm matches. Expanded clones are given a class, and other clones once, few, many or no size at all.

J: TRBJ2-3
size: NA
D: NA
V: TRBV6-4
CDR3: CASSETGASWGTQYF
DNA: TGTGCCAGCAGTGAGACGGGAGCTAGCTGGGGCACGCAGTATTTT

J: TRBJ2-1
size: NA
D: TRBD1
V: TRBV7-9
CDR3: CASSLPDRGNEQFF
DNA: TGTGCCAGCAGCTTACCGGACAGGGGAAATGAGCAGTTCTTC

J: TRBJ1-1
size: NA
D: NA
V: TRBV28
CDR3: CASSPRRGARTEAFF
DNA: TGTGCCAGCAGCCCTCGCCGGGGGGCGAGAACTGAAGCTTTCTTT

J: TRBJ1-5
size: NA
D: NA
V: TRBV7-2
CDR3: CASSLWSGGNQPQHF
DNA: TGTGCCAGCAGCTTATGGTCAGGGGGCAATCAGCCCCAGCATTTT

J: TRBJ2-3
size: once
D: NA
V: TRBV19
CDR3: CASTVSLVGASDTQYF
DNA: TGTGCCAGTACGGTTTCCTTGGTGGGAGCTTCTGATACGCAGTATTTT

J: TRBJ2-1
size: NA
D: TRBD2
V: TRBV9
CDR3: CASSQRASGTWNEQFF
DNA: TGTGCCAGCAGCCAACGGGCTAGCGGGACCTGGAATGAGCAGTTCTTC

J: TRBJ1-1
size: NA
D: NA
V: TRBV19
CDR3: CASSTQGSTNTEAFF
DNA: TGTGCCAGTAGTACTCAGGGGTCCACGAACACTGAAGCTTTCTTT

J: TRBJ1-3
size: NA
D: NA
V: TRBV19
CDR3: CASSISRSSGNTIYF
DNA: TGTGCCAGTAGTATATCCCGGAGCTCTGGAAACACCATATATTTT

J: TRBJ1-6
size: few
D: TRBD1
V: TRBV7-2
CDR3: CASSSQGGDNSPLHF
DNA: TGTGCCAGCAGTTCACAGGGGGGCGATAATTCACCCCTCCACTTT

J: TRBJ2-4
size: few
D: NA
V: TRBV19
CDR3: CASSISELLAKNIQYF
DNA: TGTGCCAGTAGTATATCTGAATTACTAGCCAAAAACATTCAGTACTTC

J: TRBJ2-2
size: NA
D: TRBD2
V: TRBV4-1
CDR3: CASSPGLAGSAPRELFF
DNA: TGCGCCAGCAGCCCCGGACTAGCGGGCTCCGCCCCTAGGGAGCTGTTTTTT

J: TRBJ1-1
size: many
D: TRBD1
V: TRBV6-1
CDR3: CASSQSEDRVTEAFF
DNA: TGTGCCAGCAGTCAAAGTGAGGACAGGGTCACTGAAGCTTTCTTT

J: TRBJ2-2
size: few
D: TRBD2
V: TRBV2
CDR3: CASSERSGANTGELFF
DNA: TGTGCCAGCAGTGAACGTAGCGGGGCTAACACCGGGGAGCTGTTTTTT

J: TRBJ2-3
size: NA
D: TRBD1
V: TRBV12-5
CDR3: CASGLDGQGTDTQYF
DNA: TGTGCTAGTGGTTTGGACGGACAGGGCACAGATACGCAGTATTTT

J: TRBJ1-1
size: few
D: TRBD1
V: TRBV6-5
CDR3: CASSDRGRGAFF
DNA: TGTGCCAGCAGTGACAGGGGGCGCGGAGCTTTCTTT

J: TRBJ2-5
size: NA
D: TRBD1
V: TRBV6-1
CDR3: CASSWGTGPQETQYF
DNA: TGTGCCAGCAGCTGGGGGACAGGGCCGCAAGAGACCCAGTACTTC

J: TRBJ1-1
size: few
D: TRBD1
V: TRBV6-1
CDR3: CASSPTGGALGEAFF
DNA: TGTGCCAGCAGTCCGACAGGGGGGGCGTTGGGTGAAGCTTTCTTT

J: TRBJ1-3
size: NA
D: NA
V: TRBV10-3
CDR3: CAFSDNTYGNTIYF
DNA: TGTGCCTTCTCTGACAACACCTATGGAAACACCATATATTTT

J: TRBJ1-4
size: NA
D: NA
V: TRBV5-5
CDR3: CASSPDSNRDEKLFF
DNA: TGTGCCAGCAGCCCGGACAGCAACCGAGATGAAAAACTGTTTTTT

J: TRBJ2-1
size: NA
D: TRBD2
V: TRBV7-8
CDR3: CASSSALRQISGGLYNEQFF
DNA: TGTGCCAGCAGCTCCGCACTTCGACAGATTAGCGGGGGCCTCTACAATGAGCAGTTCTTC

J: TRBJ1-2
size: NA
D: TRBD1
V: TRBV5-4
CDR3: CASSLVRQGMEYGYTF
DNA: TGTGCCAGCAGCTTGGTGCGACAGGGGATGGAGTATGGCTACACCTTC

J: TRBJ1-1
size: NA
D: NA
V: TRBV25-1
CDR3: CASRLGTNTEAFF
DNA: TGTGCCAGCAGACTCGGGACTAACACTGAAGCTTTCTTT

J: TRBJ1-6
size: NA
D: TRBD1
V: TRBV2
CDR3: CASSQGQASPLHF
DNA: TGTGCCAGCAGTCAAGGACAGGCGAGCCCCCTCCACTTT

J: TRBJ2-1
size: NA
D: TRBD2
V: TRBV5-1
CDR3: CASSLESGGYYNEQFF
DNA: TGCGCCAGCAGCTTGGAAAGCGGGGGCTACTACAATGAGCAGTTCTTC

J: TRBJ2-5
size: NA
D: NA
V: TRBV2
CDR3: CASSEARPSVGETQYF
DNA: TGTGCCAGCAGTGAAGCCCGACCTAGCGTTGGAGAGACCCAGTACTTC

J: TRBJ2-3
size: NA
D: TRBD2
V: TRBV25-1
CDR3: CASSESPGGDTDTQYF
DNA: TGTGCCAGCAGTGAATCCCCGGGGGGGGACACAGATACGCAGTATTTT

J: TRBJ2-4
size: NA
D: NA
V: TRBV29-1
CDR3: CSVRSGGAAKNIQYF
DNA: TGCAGCGTTAGATCAGGTGGGGCAGCCAAAAACATTCAGTACTTC

J: TRBJ1-2
size: NA
D: NA
V: TRBV19
CDR3: CASSIAAGNYGYTF
DNA: TGTGCCAGTAGTATAGCCGCGGGAAACTATGGCTACACCTTC

J: TRBJ2-3
size: NA
D: NA
V: TRBV2
CDR3: CASKAAKDTQYF
DNA: TGTGCCAGCAAAGCGGCGAAAGATACGCAGTATTTT

J: TRBJ1-5
size: once
D: TRBD1
V: TRBV10-3
CDR3: CAISADRGREPQHF
DNA: TGTGCCATCAGCGCAGACAGGGGAAGGGAGCCCCAGCATTTT

J: TRBJ1-4
size: NA
D: NA
V: TRBV5-1
CDR3: CASKLRGGTNEKLFF
DNA: TGCGCCAGCAAACTCCGCGGGGGGACTAATGAAAAACTGTTTTTT

J: TRBJ2-2
size: once
D: TRBD2
V: TRBV4-1
CDR3: CASSYSGTSGTGELFF
DNA: TGCGCCAGCTCTTACTCCGGGACTAGCGGCACCGGGGAGCTGTTTTTT

J: TRBJ2-3
size: NA
D: TRBD2
V: TRBV27
CDR3: CASRRGSSTDTQYF
DNA: TGTGCCAGCAGGCGGGGGTCTAGCACAGATACGCAGTATTTT

J: TRBJ2-1
size: NA
D: TRBD2
V: TRBV6-1
CDR3: CASRLLAGELNEQFF
DNA: TGTGCCAGCAGACTCCTAGCGGGAGAGTTAAATGAGCAGTTCTTC

J: TRBJ1-1
size: NA
D: NA
V: TRBV18
CDR3: CASSPRRNQGMGNTEAFF
DNA: TGTGCCAGCTCACCACGGAGAAATCAGGGGATGGGGAACACTGAAGCTTTCTTT

J: TRBJ1-2
size: once
D: TRBD1
V: TRBV29-1
CDR3: CSAGDSLYGYTF
DNA: TGCAGCGCCGGGGACAGTCTCTATGGCTACACCTTC

J: TRBJ1-6
size: once
D: TRBD1
V: TRBV13
CDR3: CASSQGAGSSPLHF
DNA: TGTGCCAGCAGCCAGGGGGCCGGGAGTTCACCCCTCCACTTT

J: TRBJ1-1
size: NA
D: TRBD1
V: TRBV19
CDR3: CASSMGQGSAEAFF
DNA: TGTGCCAGTAGTATGGGACAGGGGAGCGCTGAAGCTTTCTTT

J: TRBJ2-5
size: NA
D: NA
V: TRBV7-8
CDR3: CASSLNPRGTQYF
DNA: TGTGCCAGCAGCTTAAATCCAAGGGGGACCCAGTACTTC

J: TRBJ2-1
size: few
D: NA
V: TRBV19
CDR3: CASSIGTRLIRSYNEQFF
DNA: TGTGCCAGTAGTATTGGAACTAGGCTAATTCGCTCCTACAATGAGCAGTTCTTC

J: TRBJ2-3
size: few
D: TRBD1
V: TRBV7-9
CDR3: CASSLIPGQGADTQYF
DNA: TGTGCCAGCAGCTTAATACCGGGACAGGGGGCAGATACGCAGTATTTT

J: TRBJ1-4
size: once
D: NA
V: TRBV5-4
CDR3: CASSLPGAEKLFF
DNA: TGTGCCAGCAGCTTGCCGGGTGCTGAAAAACTGTTTTTT

J: TRBJ1-4
size: NA
D: TRBD1
V: TRBV15
CDR3: CATEDRVNEKLFF
DNA: TGTGCCACTGAGGACAGGGTTAATGAAAAACTGTTTTTT

J: TRBJ2-1
size: NA
D: NA
V: TRBV4-2
CDR3: CASSQDGAGTYNEQFF
DNA: TGTGCCAGCAGCCAAGATGGGGCGGGAACCTACAATGAGCAGTTCTTC

J: TRBJ2-3
size: NA
D: NA
V: TRBV20-1
CDR3: CSARDRDTQYF
DNA: TGCAGTGCTAGAGATCGTGATACGCAGTATTTT

J: TRBJ2-3
size: NA
D: NA
V: TRBV4-1
CDR3: CASSQEGEITDTQYF
DNA: TGCGCCAGCAGCCAAGAAGGGGAAATCACAGATACGCAGTATTTT

J: TRBJ1-1
size: NA
D: TRBD1
V: TRBV10-3
CDR3: CAISEFRGLVAMNTEAFF
DNA: TGTGCCATCAGTGAGTTCAGGGGGTTGGTGGCCATGAACACTGAAGCTTTCTTT

J: TRBJ2-4
size: NA
D: TRBD1
V: TRBV9
CDR3: CASSLGQGNIQYF
DNA: TGTGCCAGCAGCCTTGGACAGGGAAACATTCAGTACTTC

J: TRBJ1-2
size: NA
D: NA
V: TRBV5-6
CDR3: CASSFSDSPSGGYTF
DNA: TGTGCCAGCAGCTTCTCGGACAGCCCTTCGGGGGGCTACACCTTC

J: TRBJ2-5
size: NA
D: NA
V: TRBV5-1
CDR3: CASSLATGTQYF
DNA: TGCGCCAGCAGCTTGGCCACGGGGACCCAGTACTTC

J: TRBJ2-3
size: few
D: NA
V: TRBV7-3
CDR3: CASSFTRDTDTQYF
DNA: TGTGCCAGCAGCTTCACTCGAGACACAGATACGCAGTATTTT

J: TRBJ1-2
size: NA
D: TRBD1
V: TRBV15
CDR3: CATSREDRGKGGYTF
DNA: TGTGCCACCAGCAGAGAGGACAGGGGCAAGGGGGGCTACACCTTC

J: TRBJ1-2
size: few
D: NA
V: TRBV6-1
CDR3: CASSEGGLGDGYTF
DNA: TGTGCCAGCAGTGAAGGGGGGCTGGGGGATGGCTACACCTTC